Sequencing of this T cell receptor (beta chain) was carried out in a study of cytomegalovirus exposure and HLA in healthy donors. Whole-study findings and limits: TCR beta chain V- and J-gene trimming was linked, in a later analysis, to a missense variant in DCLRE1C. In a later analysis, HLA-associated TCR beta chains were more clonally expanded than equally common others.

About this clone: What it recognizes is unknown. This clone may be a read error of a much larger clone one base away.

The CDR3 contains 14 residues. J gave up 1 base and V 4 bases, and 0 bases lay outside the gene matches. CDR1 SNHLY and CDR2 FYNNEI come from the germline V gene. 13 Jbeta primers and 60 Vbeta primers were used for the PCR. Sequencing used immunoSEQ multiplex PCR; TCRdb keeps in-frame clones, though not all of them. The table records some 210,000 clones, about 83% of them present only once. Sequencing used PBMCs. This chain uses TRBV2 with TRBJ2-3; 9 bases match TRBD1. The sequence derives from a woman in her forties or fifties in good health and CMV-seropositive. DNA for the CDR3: TGTGCCAGCAGTGGGACAGGGGGCACAGATACGCAGTATTTT. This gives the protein CASSGTGGTDTQYF.